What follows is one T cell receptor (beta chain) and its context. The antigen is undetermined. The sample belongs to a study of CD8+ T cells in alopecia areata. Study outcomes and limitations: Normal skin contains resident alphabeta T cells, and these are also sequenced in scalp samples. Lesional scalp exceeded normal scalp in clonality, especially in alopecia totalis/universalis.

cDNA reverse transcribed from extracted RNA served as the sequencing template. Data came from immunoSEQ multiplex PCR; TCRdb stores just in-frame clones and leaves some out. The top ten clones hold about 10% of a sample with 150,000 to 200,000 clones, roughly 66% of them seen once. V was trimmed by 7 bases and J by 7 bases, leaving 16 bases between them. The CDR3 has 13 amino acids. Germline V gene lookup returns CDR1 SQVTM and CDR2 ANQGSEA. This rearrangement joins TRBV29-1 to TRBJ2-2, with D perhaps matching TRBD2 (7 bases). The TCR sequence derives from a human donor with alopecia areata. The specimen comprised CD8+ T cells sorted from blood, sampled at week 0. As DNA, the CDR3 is TGCAGCGCACCGGGGGGCGTCGGCGGGGAGCTGTTTTTT. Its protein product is CSAPGGVGGELFF.